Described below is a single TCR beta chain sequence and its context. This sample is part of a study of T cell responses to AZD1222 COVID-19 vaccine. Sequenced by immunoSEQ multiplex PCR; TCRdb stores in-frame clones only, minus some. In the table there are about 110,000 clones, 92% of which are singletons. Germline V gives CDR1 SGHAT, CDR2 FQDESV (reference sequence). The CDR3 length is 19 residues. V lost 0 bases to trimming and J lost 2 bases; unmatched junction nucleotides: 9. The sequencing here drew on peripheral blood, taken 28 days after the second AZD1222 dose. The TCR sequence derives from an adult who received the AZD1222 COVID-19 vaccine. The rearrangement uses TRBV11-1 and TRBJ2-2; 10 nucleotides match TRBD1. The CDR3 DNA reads TGTGCCAGCAGCTTAGCACGACAGGGGGCGTCCCTTAACACCGGGGAGCTGTTTTTT. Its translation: CASSLARQGASLNTGELFF.